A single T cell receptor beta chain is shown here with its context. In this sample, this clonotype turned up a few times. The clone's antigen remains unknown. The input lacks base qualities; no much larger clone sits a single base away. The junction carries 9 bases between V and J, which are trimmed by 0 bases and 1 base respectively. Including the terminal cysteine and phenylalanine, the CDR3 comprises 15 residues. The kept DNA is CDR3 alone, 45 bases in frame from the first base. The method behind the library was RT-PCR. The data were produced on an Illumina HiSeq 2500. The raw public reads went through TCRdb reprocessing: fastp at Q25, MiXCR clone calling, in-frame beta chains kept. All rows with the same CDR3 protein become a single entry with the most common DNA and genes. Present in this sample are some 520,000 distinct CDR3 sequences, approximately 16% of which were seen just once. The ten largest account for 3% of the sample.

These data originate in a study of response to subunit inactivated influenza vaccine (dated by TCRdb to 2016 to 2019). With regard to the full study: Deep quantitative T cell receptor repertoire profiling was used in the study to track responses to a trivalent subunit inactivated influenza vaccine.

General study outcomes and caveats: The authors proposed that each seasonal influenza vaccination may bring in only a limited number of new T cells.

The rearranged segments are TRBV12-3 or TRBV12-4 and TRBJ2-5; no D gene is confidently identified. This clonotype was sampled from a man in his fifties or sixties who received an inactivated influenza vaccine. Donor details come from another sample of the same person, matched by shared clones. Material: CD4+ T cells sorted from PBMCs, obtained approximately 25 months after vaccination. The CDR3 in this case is CASSLATAPQETQYF. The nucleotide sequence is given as TGTGCCAGCAGTTTAGCGACGGCCCCCCAAGAGACCCAGTACTTC.